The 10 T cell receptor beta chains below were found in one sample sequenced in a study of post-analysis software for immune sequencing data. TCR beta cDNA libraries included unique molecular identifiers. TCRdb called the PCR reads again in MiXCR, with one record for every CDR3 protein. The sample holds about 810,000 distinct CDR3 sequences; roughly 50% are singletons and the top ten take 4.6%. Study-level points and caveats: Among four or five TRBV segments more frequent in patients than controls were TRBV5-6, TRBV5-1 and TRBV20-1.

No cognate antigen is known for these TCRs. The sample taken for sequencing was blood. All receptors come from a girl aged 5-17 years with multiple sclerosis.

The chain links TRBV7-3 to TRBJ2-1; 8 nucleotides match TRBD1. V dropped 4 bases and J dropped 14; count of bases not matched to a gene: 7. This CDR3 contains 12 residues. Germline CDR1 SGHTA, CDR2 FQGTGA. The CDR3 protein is CASSSGQGDKFF. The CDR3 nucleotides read TGTGCCAGCAGCTCCGGACAGGGTGACAAGTTCTTC.

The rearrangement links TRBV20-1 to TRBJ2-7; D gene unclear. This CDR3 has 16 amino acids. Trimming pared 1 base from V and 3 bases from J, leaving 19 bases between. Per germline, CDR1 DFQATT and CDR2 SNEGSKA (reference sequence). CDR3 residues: CSARVRAGGPSYEQYF. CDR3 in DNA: TGCAGTGCTAGAGTCAGAGCCGGCGGTCCTAGCTACGAGCAGTACTTC.

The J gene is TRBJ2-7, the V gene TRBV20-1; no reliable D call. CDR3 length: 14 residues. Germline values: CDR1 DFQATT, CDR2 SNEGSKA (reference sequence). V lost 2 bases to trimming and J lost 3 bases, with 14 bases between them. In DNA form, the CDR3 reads TGCAGTGCTAGAAGATCCGGCAGCTACTACGAGCAGTACTTC. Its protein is CSARRSGSYYEQYF.

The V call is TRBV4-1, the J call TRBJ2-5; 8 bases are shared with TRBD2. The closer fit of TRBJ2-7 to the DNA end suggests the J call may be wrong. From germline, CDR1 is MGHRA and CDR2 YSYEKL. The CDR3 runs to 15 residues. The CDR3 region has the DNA TGCGCCAGCAGCCAGACCCTGCGGGAGGAAAGCGAGCAGTACTTC. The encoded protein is CASSQTLREESEQYF.

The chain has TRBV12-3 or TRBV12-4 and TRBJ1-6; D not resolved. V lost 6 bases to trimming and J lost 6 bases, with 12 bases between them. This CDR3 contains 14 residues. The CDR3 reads CASRAGVANSPLHF. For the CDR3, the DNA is TGTGCCAGCAGAGCGGGAGTCGCTAATTCACCCCTCCACTTT.

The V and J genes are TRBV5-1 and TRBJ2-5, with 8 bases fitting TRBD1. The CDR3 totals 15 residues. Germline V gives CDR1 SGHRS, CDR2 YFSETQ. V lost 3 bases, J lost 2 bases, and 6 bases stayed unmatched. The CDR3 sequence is CASSSWGQEQETQYF. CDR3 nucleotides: TGCGCCAGCAGCTCCTGGGGACAGGAACAAGAGACCCAGTACTTC.

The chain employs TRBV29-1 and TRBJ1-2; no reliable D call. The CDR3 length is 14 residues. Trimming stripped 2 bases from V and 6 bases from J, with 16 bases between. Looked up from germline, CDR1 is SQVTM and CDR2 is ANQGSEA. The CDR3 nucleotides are TGCAGCGTTGAACATCTGGGGAGGATAGATGGCTACACCTTC. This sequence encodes CSVEHLGRIDGYTF.

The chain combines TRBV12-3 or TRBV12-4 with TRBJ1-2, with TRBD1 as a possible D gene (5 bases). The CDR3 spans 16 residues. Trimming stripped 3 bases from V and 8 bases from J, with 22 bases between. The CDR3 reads CASSFGSAGTPGGYTF. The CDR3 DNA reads TGTGCCAGCAGTTTTGGTTCGGCAGGGACCCCGGGAGGCTACACCTTC.

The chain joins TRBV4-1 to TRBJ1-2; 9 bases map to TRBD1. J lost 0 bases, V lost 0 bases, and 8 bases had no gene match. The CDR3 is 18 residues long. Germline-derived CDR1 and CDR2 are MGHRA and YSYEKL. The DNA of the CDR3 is TGCGCCAGCAGCCAAGAGGTGGCCCGACAGGGGGCTAACTATGGCTACACCTTC. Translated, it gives CASSQEVARQGANYGYTF.

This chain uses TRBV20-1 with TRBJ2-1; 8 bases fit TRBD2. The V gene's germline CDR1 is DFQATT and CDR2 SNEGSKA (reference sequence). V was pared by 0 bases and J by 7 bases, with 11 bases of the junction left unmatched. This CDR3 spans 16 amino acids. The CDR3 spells CSARDRVAGRWNEQFF. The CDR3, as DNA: TGCAGTGCTAGAGATCGAGTAGCGGGAAGGTGGAATGAGCAGTTCTTC.